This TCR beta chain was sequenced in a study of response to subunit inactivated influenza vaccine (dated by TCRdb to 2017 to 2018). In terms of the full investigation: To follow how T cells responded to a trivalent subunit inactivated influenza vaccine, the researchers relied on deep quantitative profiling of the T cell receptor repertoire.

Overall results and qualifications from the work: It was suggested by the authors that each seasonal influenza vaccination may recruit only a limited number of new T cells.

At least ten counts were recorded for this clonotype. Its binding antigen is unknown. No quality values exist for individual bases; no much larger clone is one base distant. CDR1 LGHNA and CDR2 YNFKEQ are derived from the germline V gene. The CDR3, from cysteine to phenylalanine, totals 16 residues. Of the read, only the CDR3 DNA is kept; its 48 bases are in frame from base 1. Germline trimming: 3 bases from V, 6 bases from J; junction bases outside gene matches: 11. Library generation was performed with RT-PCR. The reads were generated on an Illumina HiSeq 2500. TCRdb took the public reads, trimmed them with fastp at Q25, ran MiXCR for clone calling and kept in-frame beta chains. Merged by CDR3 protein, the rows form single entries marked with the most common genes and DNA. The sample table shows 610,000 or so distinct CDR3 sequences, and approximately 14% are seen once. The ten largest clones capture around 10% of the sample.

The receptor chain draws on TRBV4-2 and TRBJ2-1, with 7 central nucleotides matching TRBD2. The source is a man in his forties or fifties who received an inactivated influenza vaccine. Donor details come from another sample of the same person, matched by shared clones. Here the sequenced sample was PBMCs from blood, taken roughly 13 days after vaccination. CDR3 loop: CASSQAQRGISNEQFF. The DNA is TGTGCCAGCAGCCAGGCCCAGCGGGGTATCTCCAATGAGCAGTTCTTC.